A selection of T cell receptor beta chains follows, all from one sample in a study of blood T cell repertoires in COVID-19. Profiled with immunoSEQ multiplex PCR; TCRdb holds only in-frame clones, not every one. The repertoire holds about 460,000 clones, with around nine tenths as singletons. Material: PBMCs or T cells enriched from blood (not recorded which). The receptors here all came from a woman between 55 and 75 years old who had recovered from COVID-19. The CDR3 runs from the conserved cysteine through the conserved F or W. Each record gives: J gene, V gene, D gene, clone size, CDR3 DNA, CDR3 protein. A D gene is named only where the DNA matches it firmly. Where a row states a size, it is once, few, many or the class of an expanded clone; other rows omit it.

>TRBJ1-1|TRBV28|NA|few
TGTGCCAGCAGTCCCGGGGATATGGGAAACACTGAAGCTTTCTTT
CASSPGDMGNTEAFF
>TRBJ2-7|TRBV6-4|TRBD1|NA
TGTGCCAGGAACCTAAAGAAGCCGGGACAGGGGGCTCGCGAGCAGTACTTC
CARNLKKPGQGAREQYF
>TRBJ2-4|TRBV4-1|TRBD1|NA
TGCGCCAGCAGCCAGCAATGGCCGGGACAGGGTAACATTCAGTACTTC
CASSQQWPGQGNIQYF
>TRBJ2-3|TRBV4-1|TRBD1|few
TGCGCCAGCAGCCCGGATGACCCAACTAGTCAGGGGGCCACAGATACGCAGTATTTT
CASSPDDPTSQGATDTQYF
>TRBJ1-2|TRBV12-3/TRBV12-4|NA|NA
TGTGCCAGCAGTTTTGGGGGGGACTATGGCTACACCTTC
CASSFGGDYGYTF
>TRBJ1-1|TRBV12-3/TRBV12-4|NA|NA
TGTGCCAGCAGTTTAGCGCCAGGGGCTGAAGCTTTCTTT
CASSLAPGAEAFF
>TRBJ1-2|TRBV2|NA|NA
TGTGCCAGCCCCAGGGGAGAGTATGGCTACACCTTC
CASPRGEYGYTF
>TRBJ2-3|TRBV9|TRBD2|NA
TGTGCCAGCAGCGTAGAAGGGAGGGCGACAGATACGCAGTATTTT
CASSVEGRATDTQYF
>TRBJ2-5|TRBV29-1|TRBD1|NA
TGCAGCGTTGAACAGGGGGCGGAGACCCAGTACTTC
CSVEQGAETQYF
>TRBJ1-5|TRBV5-6|NA|once
TGTGCCAGCAGCTTGGGACCAGGGGCGAATAGCAATCAGCCCCAGCATTTT
CASSLGPGANSNQPQHF
>TRBJ2-4|TRBV23-1|NA|NA
TGCGCCAGCAGTCAATCGCGGAGTTTGTCGAGAATAGCGGTCCAAAACATTCAGTACTTC
CASSQSRSLSRIAVQNIQYF
>TRBJ2-5|TRBV5-1|TRBD1|NA
TGCGCCAGCAGTCATACAGGGGAACCAGAGACCCAGTACTTC
CASSHTGEPETQYF
>TRBJ2-2|TRBV19|TRBD1|NA
TGTGCCAGTAAAGACAGGGATACCGGGGAGCTGTTTTTT
CASKDRDTGELFF
>TRBJ2-3|TRBV19|TRBD1|few
TGTGCCAGTAGTAAAACCGGGACAGTTCTGACTAGCACAGATACGCAGTATTTT
CASSKTGTVLTSTDTQYF
>TRBJ1-4|TRBV7-9|NA|few
TGTGCCAGCAGCTTCGGAAGCGCCATGGAAAAACTGTTTTTT
CASSFGSAMEKLFF
>TRBJ1-4|TRBV4-2|TRBD1|NA
TGTGCCAGCAGCCAAGGACAGGGGGACGAAAAACTGTTTTTT
CASSQGQGDEKLFF
>TRBJ1-1|TRBV24-1|TRBD1|NA
TGTGCCACCAGTGATGCCTCAGGGGGGAACACTGAAGCTTTCTTT
CATSDASGGNTEAFF
>TRBJ1-1|TRBV7-8|NA|NA
TGTGCCAGCAGCTTAGTACAGGCTAACACTGAAGCTTTCTTT
CASSLVQANTEAFF
>TRBJ1-2|TRBV10-3|TRBD1|NA
TGTGCCATCAGCCTCGGGACAGGGACTCATGGCTACACCTTC
CAISLGTGTHGYTF
>TRBJ2-1|TRBV4-1|TRBD2|NA
TGCGCCAGCAGCCACCGCGGGGGTGCTTCCTACAATGAGCAGTTCTTC
CASSHRGGASYNEQFF
>TRBJ1-2|TRBV6-5|NA|NA
TGTGCCAGCAGTTCGACAGGATTTACGGGCTACACCTTC
CASSSTGFTGYTF
>TRBJ1-2|TRBV29-1|TRBD1|NA
TGCAGCGCCGAGAGGGGGCAAGGCTATGGCTACACCTTC
CSAERGQGYGYTF
>TRBJ1-5|TRBV11-3|TRBD1|once
TGTGCCAGCAGCTTGACAGGGGATCAGCCCCAGCATTTT
CASSLTGDQPQHF
>TRBJ2-1|TRBV7-8|NA|NA
TGTGCCAGCAGCTTAGCCAGTTACAATGAGCAGTTCTTC
CASSLASYNEQFF
>TRBJ2-1|TRBV2|TRBD2|NA
TGTGCCAGCCACCGACTAGCGGGGGGGGAGCATGAGCAGTTCTTC
CASHRLAGGEHEQFF
>TRBJ1-4|TRBV5-1|NA|NA
TGCGCCAGCAGTAGTGCAACTAATGAAAAACTGTTTTTT
CASSSATNEKLFF
>TRBJ1-5|TRBV7-2|TRBD1|NA
TGTGCCAGCAGCGCCCCGGGACAGGGGTACAATCAGCCCCAGCATTTT
CASSAPGQGYNQPQHF
>TRBJ2-2|TRBV30|NA|NA
TGTGCCTGGAGTTCGCCGCCCCCGGGGAATTCCGCCGGGGAGCTGTTTTTT
CAWSSPPPGNSAGELFF
>TRBJ1-2|TRBV3-1/TRBV3-2|TRBD1|NA
TGTGCCAGCAGCCCCGGACAGGGGGCGTTTATAGGTGGCTACACCTTC
CASSPGQGAFIGGYTF
>TRBJ1-5|TRBV15|TRBD1|NA
TGTGCCACCAGCAGAGATGGGGACAGATGGAATCAGCCCCAGCATTTT
CATSRDGDRWNQPQHF
>TRBJ2-3|TRBV6-5|TRBD2|NA
TGTGCCAGCAGTTACTCGGGCGGGGGGACAGATACGCAGTATTTT
CASSYSGGGTDTQYF
>TRBJ2-2|TRBV6-5|NA|once
TGTGCCAGCAGGGGGGCTCAGCCAAACACCGGGGAGCTGTTTTTT
CASRGAQPNTGELFF
>TRBJ1-6|TRBV3-1/TRBV3-2|TRBD1|NA
TGTGCCAGCGGAGGCCGGACAGGCAATTCACCCCTCCACTTT
CASGGRTGNSPLHF
>TRBJ1-2|TRBV19|NA|NA
TGTGCCAGTAGTCCCGTGCGGGGGGCGAACTATGGCTACACCTTC
CASSPVRGANYGYTF
>TRBJ2-2|TRBV6-5|NA|NA
TGTGCCAGCAGTCCGCTAGGTTTCGACACCGGGGAGCTGTTTTTT
CASSPLGFDTGELFF
>TRBJ2-7|TRBV12-3/TRBV12-4|NA|NA
TGTGCCAGCAGTTTTAGCGGCGAGCAGTACTTC
CASSFSGEQYF
>TRBJ1-1|TRBV7-2|NA|once
TGTGCCAGCAGCTTAGGTGGTGGCAGGCTTGAAGCTTTCTTT
CASSLGGGRLEAFF
>TRBJ2-7|TRBV18|NA|NA
TGTGCCAGCTCCCCCAGGGCTACCGCCTACGAGCAGTACTTC
CASSPRATAYEQYF
>TRBJ2-3|TRBV5-1|TRBD2|NA
TGCGCCACCGGAAGCGGGGGAAGCACAGATACGCAGTATTTT
CATGSGGSTDTQYF
>TRBJ1-2|TRBV2|TRBD1|NA
TGTGCCAGCAGCCCGGGACAGGGGATGGGCTACACCTTC
CASSPGQGMGYTF
>TRBJ2-1|TRBV7-9|TRBD1|NA
TGTGCCAGCAGCACAGGGACAGGACACTACAATGAGCAGTTCTTC
CASSTGTGHYNEQFF
>TRBJ1-6|TRBV18|TRBD1|few
TGTGCCAGCTCTCAACCCCAGGGGGTGGGAAATTCACCCCTCCACTTT
CASSQPQGVGNSPLHF
>TRBJ1-6|TRBV4-1|NA|NA
TGCGCCAGCAGCCAAGCTGCAGGAAGCTCCTATAATTCACCCCTCCACTTT
CASSQAAGSSYNSPLHF
>TRBJ1-5|TRBV5-1|NA|NA
TGCGCCAGCAGCTTCTCAACGGATCAGCCCCAGCATTTT
CASSFSTDQPQHF
>TRBJ2-3|TRBV6-4|TRBD2|NA
TGTGCCAGCAGTGACGGGACTAGCGGGGTCGATACGCAGTATTTT
CASSDGTSGVDTQYF
>TRBJ1-5|TRBV10-3|NA|NA
TGTGCCATCAGGGAGGCATTCGGGCAGCCCCAGCATTTT
CAIREAFGQPQHF
>TRBJ2-1|TRBV5-1|TRBD2|NA
TGCGCCAGCAGCCTACTAGCGGGGGTAAGCAATGAGCAGTTCTTC
CASSLLAGVSNEQFF